These T cell receptor beta chains were read from a single sample in a study of early T cells in non-severe SARS-CoV-2 infection. TCRdb re-analysed the 5' RACE reads in MiXCR, keeping a single row per CDR3 protein. The sample yields roughly 100,000 distinct CDR3 sequences, around 14% seen once. Sequences were obtained from whole blood. These receptor sequences come from an adult who was a healthcare worker with PCR-confirmed SARS-CoV-2 infection or an uninfected control (not recorded which). The CDR3 runs from the conserved cysteine through the conserved F or W.

CAWSKTVGFDEKLFF	TRBV30	TRBJ1-4
CASSSRDRGAYEQYF	TRBV11-2	TRBJ2-7
CASSPLLAGGRNEQFF	TRBV4-2	TRBJ2-1
CASSSNRGTDTQYF	TRBV12-3/TRBV12-4	TRBJ2-3
CASARGTGMAYEQYF	TRBV28	TRBJ2-7
CAISASGGVNTIYF	TRBV10-3	TRBJ1-3
CANPGRLHNEQFF	TRBV19	TRBJ2-1
CASSLNRDGPQHF	TRBV7-9	TRBJ1-5
CASSLSANEQYF	TRBV7-9	TRBJ2-7
CSVEVQGNTEAFF	TRBV29-1	TRBJ1-1
CASSSQGADSGTQYF	TRBV5-1	TRBJ2-3
CASSLLAGVWDTQYF	TRBV7-2	TRBJ2-3
CASSQIGGNTGELFF	TRBV4-1	TRBJ2-2
CASSAGTGEYEQYF	TRBV6-5	TRBJ2-7
CASSQEWLNTGELFF	TRBV4-2	TRBJ2-2
CSVSRGPGDTQYF	TRBV29-1	TRBJ2-3
CASSHRSPLNEQFF	TRBV4-1	TRBJ2-1
CASSESRNTGELFF	TRBV28	TRBJ2-2
CASSDREGRSKNIQYF	TRBV2	TRBJ2-4
CSARDPTRGDTEAFF	TRBV20-1	TRBJ1-1
CSARTFVSAGGQTQYF	TRBV20-1	TRBJ2-5
CSVRDPLEAFF	TRBV29-1	TRBJ1-1
CASSRGQDYEQYF	TRBV21-1	TRBJ2-7
CASSPTGLGEQYF	TRBV7-9	TRBJ2-7
CAISESGKTSSYEQYF	TRBV10-3	TRBJ2-7
CASSVGTGGPGELFF	TRBV5-1	TRBJ2-2
CASSLGGTSVEQYF	TRBV5-1	TRBJ2-7
CASSLQKETQYF	TRBV5-1	TRBJ2-5
CASSPKGGGRFHEQFF	TRBV18	TRBJ2-1
CASNGLAAPNEQFF	TRBV9	TRBJ2-1
CAISDWSGRRPATDTQYF	TRBV10-3	TRBJ2-3
CASSLEDQIYEQYF	TRBV11-2	TRBJ2-7
CASSLVGIPDTQFF	TRBV11-2	TRBJ2-3
CASSQIYLGLARNSPLHF	TRBV4-3	TRBJ1-6
CSASEWGRGETQYF	TRBV20-1	TRBJ2-5
CASSLSRAHEQYF	TRBV5-1	TRBJ2-7
CSETGTGPYNEQFF	TRBV29-1	TRBJ2-1
CASSFRSGQGETDTQYF	TRBV27	TRBJ2-3
CASSVDGTVQETQYF	TRBV9	TRBJ2-5
CAWSSGLVNEQFF	TRBV30	TRBJ2-1
CASRDRGDGELFF	TRBV19	TRBJ2-2